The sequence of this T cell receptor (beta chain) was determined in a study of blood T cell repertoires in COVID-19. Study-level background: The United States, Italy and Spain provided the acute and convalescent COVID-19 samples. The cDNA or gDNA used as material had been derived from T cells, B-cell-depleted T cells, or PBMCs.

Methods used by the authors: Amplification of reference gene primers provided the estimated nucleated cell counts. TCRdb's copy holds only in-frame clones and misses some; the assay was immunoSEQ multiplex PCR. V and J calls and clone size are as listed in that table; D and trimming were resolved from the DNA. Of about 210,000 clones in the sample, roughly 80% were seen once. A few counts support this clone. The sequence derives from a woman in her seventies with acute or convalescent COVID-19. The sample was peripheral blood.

In DNA, the CDR3 is TGTGCCAGCAGCAGGGACAGAATGAACACTGAAGCTTTCTTT. Amino acid sequence: CASSRDRMNTEAFF. This rearrangement joins TRBV7-8 to TRBJ1-1; 7 bases are a match to TRBD1. The CDR3 totals 14 residues. CDR1 is SGHVS, CDR2 FQNEAQ, per germline. J gave up 0 bases and V 5 bases, and 3 bases lay outside the gene matches.